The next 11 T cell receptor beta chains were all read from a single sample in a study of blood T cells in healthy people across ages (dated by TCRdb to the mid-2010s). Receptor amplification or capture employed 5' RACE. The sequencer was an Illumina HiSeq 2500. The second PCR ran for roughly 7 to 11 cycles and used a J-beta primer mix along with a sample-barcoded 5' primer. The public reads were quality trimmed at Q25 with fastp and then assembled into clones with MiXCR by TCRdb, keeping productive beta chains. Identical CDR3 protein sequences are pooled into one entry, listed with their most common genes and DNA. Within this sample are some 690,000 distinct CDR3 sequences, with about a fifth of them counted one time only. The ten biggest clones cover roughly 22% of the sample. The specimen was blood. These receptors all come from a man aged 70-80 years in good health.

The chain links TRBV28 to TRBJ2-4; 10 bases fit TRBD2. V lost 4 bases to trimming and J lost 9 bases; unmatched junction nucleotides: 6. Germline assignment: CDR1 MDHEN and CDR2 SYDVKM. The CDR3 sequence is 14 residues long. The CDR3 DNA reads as TGTGCCAGCAGTTCCACTGGGACTAGCGTCATTCAGTACTTC. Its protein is CASSSTGTSVIQYF.

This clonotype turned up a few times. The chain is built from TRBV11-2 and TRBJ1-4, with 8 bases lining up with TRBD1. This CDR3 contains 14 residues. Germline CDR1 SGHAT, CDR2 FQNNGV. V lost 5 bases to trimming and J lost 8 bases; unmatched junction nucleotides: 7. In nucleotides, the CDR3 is TGTGCCAGCAGCCAGACAGGGGTGGGCGAAAAACTGTTTTTT. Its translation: CASSQTGVGEKLFF.

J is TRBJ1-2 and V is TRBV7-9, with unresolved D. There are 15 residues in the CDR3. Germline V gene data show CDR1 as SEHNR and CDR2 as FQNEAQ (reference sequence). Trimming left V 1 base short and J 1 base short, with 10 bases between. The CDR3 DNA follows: TGTGCCAGCAGCTTAGGGCAGTATCTTAACTATGGCTACACCTTC. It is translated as CASSLGQYLNYGYTF.

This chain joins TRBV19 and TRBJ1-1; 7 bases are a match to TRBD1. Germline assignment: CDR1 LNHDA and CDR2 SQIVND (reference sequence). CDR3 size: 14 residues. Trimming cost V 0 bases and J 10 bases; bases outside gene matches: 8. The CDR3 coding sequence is TGTGCCAGTAGTATAGAGGCCGTCAGGGGGGGAGCTTTCTTT. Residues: CASSIEAVRGGAFF.

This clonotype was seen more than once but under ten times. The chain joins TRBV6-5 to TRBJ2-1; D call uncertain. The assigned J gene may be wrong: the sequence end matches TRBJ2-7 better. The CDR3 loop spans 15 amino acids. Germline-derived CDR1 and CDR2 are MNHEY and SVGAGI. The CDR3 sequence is CASRSGTSSSYEQYV. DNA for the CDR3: TGTGCCAGCAGATCCGGAACTTCCAGCTCCTACGAGCAGTACGTC.

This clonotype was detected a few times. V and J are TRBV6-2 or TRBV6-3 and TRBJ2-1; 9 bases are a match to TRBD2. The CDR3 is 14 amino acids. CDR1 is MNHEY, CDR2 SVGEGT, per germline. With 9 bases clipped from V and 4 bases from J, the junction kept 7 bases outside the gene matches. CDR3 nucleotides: TGTGCCAGTCAGATTAGCGGGAGTTACAATGAGCAGTTCTTC. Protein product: CASQISGSYNEQFF.

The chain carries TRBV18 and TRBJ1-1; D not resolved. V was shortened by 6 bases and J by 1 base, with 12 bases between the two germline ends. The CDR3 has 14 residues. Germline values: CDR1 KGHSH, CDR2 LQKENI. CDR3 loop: CASSERGKNTEAFF. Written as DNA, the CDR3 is TGTGCCAGCTCCGAACGAGGGAAGAACACTGAAGCTTTCTTT.

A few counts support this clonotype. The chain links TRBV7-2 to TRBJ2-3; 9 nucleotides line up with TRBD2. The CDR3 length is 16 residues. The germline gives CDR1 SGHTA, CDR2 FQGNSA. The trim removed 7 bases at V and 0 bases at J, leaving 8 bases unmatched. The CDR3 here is CASTTAGGLSTDTQYF. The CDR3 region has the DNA TGTGCCAGCACCACGGCGGGGGGGTTAAGCACAGATACGCAGTATTTT. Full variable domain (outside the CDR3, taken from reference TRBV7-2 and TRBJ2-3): GAGVSQSPSNKVTEKGKDVELRCDPISGHTALYWYRQSLGQGLEFLIYFQGNSAPDKSGLPSDRFSAERTGGSVSTLTIQRTQQEDSAVYLCASTTAGGLSTDTQYFGPGTRLTVL.

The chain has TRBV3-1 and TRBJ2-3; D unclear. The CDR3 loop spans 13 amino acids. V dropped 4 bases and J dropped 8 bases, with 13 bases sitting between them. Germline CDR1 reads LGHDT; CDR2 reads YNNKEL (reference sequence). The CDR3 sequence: CASSPSLIVTQYF. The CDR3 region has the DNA TGTGCCAGCAGCCCCTCCCTTATTGTTACGCAGTATTTT.

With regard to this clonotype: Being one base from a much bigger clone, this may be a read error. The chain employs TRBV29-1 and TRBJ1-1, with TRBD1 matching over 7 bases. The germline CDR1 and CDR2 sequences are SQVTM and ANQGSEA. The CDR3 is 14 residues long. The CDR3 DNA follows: TGCTGCGTTGAAAGGTGGCAGGGGGACACTGAAGCTTTCTTT. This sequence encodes CCVERWQGDTEAFF. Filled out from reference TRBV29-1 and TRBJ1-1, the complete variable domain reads SAVISQKPSRDICQRGTSLTIQCQVDSQVTMMFWYRQQPGQSLTLIATANQGSEATYESGFVIDKFPISRPNLTFSTLTVSNMSPEDSSIYLCCVERWQGDTEAFFGQGTRLTVV.

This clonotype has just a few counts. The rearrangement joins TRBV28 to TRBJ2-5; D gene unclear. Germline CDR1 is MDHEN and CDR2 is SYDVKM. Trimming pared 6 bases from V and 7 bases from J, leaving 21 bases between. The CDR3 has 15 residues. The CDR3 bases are TGTGCCAGCAGCCGGCCGTATGGTGACCGGGCGACCCAGTACTTC. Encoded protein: CASSRPYGDRATQYF.